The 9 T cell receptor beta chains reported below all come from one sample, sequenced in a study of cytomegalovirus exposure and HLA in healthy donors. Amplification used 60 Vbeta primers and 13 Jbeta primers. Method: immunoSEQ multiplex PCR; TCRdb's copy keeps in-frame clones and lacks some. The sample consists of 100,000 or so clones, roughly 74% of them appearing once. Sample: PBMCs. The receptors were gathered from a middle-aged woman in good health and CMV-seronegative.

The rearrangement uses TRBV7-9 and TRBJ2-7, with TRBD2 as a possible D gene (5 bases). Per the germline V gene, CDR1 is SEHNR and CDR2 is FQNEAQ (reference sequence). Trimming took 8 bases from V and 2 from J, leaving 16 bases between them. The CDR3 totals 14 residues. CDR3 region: CASGSTEETYEQYF. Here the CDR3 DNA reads TGTGCCAGCGGCTCAACGGAGGAGACCTACGAGCAGTACTTC.

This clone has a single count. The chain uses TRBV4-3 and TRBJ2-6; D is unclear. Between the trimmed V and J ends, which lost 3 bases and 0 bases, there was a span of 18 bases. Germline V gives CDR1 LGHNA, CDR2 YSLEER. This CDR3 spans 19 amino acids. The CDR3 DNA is TGCGCCAGCAGCCAGGAACCAGTTTCCCGCGGCTCTGGGGCCAACGTCCTGACTTTC. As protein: CASSQEPVSRGSGANVLTF.

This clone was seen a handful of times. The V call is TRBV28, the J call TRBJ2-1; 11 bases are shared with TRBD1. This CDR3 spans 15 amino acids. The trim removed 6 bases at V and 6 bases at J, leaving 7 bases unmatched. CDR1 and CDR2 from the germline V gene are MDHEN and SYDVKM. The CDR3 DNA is TGTGCCAGCAGCACACCGGACAGGGGGCTCAATGAGCAGTTCTTC. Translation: CASSTPDRGLNEQFF.

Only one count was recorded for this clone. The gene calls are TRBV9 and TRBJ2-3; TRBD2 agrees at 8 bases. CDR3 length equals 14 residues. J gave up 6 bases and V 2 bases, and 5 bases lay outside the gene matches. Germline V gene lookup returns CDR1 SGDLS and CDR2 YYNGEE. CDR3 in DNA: TGTGCCAGCAGCGTGCGCGGGAGGTCGGATACGCAGTATTTT. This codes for CASSVRGRSDTQYF.

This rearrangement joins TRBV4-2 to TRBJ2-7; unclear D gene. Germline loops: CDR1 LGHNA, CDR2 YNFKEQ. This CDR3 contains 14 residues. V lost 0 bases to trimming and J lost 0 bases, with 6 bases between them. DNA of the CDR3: TGTGCCAGCAGCCAAGAGAGAACCTCCTACGAGCAGTACTTC. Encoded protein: CASSQERTSYEQYF.

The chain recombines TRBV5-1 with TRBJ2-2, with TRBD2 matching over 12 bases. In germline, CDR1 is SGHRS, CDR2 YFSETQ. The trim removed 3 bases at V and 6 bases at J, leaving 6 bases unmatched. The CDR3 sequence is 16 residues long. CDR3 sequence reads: CASSSTSGRSPGELFF. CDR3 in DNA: TGCGCCAGCAGCTCTACTAGCGGGAGGTCCCCCGGGGAGCTGTTTTTT.

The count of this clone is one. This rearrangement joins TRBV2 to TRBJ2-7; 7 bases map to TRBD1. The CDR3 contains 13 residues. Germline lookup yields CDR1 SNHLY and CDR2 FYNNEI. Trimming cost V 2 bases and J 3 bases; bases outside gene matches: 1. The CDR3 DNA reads TGTGCCAGCAGTGAAAGGACAGGCTACGAGCAGTACTTC. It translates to CASSERTGYEQYF.

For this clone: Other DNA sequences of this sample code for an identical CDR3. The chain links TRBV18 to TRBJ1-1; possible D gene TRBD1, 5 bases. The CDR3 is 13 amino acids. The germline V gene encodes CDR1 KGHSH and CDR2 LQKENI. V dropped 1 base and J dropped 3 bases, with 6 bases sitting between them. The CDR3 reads CASSPRGDTEAFF. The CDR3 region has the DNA TGTGCCAGCTCACCACGGGGGGACACTGAAGCTTTCTTT.

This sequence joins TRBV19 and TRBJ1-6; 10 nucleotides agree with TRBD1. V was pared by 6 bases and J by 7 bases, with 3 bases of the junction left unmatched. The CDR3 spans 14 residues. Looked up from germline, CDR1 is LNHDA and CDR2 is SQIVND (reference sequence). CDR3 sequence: CASSQGQGNSPLHF. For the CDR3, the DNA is TGTGCCAGTAGCCAGGGACAGGGGAATTCACCCCTCCACTTT. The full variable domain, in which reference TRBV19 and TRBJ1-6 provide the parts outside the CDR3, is DGGITQSPKYLFRKEGQNVTLSCEQNLNHDAMYWYRQDPGQGLRLIYYSQIVNDFQKGDIAEGYSVSREKKESFPLTVTSAQKNPTAFYLCASSQGQGNSPLHFGNGTRLTVT.